These 21 T cell receptor beta chains were sequenced from one sample in a study of T cell responses to AZD1222 COVID-19 vaccine. Using immunoSEQ multiplex PCR, the repertoire was profiled, and TCRdb retains in-frame clones only, with some absent. The sample lists roughly 80,000 clones; roughly nine tenths were seen once. The sequencing used peripheral blood, collected on day 0 of AZD1222 vaccination. Receptors were obtained from an adult in good health.

This sequence joins TRBV6-1 and TRBJ1-2; 8 positions match TRBD1. The V segment lost 5 bases and the J segment 6 bases; nucleotides outside the gene matches: 11. The CDR3 spans 15 residues. Per the germline V gene, CDR1 is MNHNS and CDR2 is SASEGT. This CDR3 reads CASSPPRGRRNGYTF. Here the CDR3 DNA reads TGTGCCAGCAGTCCTCCCAGGGGGCGGAGGAATGGCTACACCTTC.

The J gene is TRBJ1-3, the V gene TRBV7-2, with D unclear. The CDR3 sequence is 12 residues long. Germline CDR1 SGHTA, CDR2 FQGNSA. Deletions cut 2 bases from V and 4 bases from J, with 3 bases between. The CDR3 reads CASSLSGNTIYF. The CDR3 nucleotides are TGTGCCAGCAGCTTATCGGGAAACACCATATATTTT.

The gene calls are TRBV6-5 and TRBJ2-5, with D hard to call. Germline values: CDR1 MNHEY, CDR2 SVGAGI. The CDR3 has 13 residues. The V end lost 2 bases, the J end lost 5 bases, and 9 bases lay between the germline ends. The DNA of the CDR3 is TGTGCCAGCAGTTACGGGATGGGGGAGACCCAGTACTTC. Translating gives CASSYGMGETQYF.

The rearrangement uses TRBV6-1 and TRBJ1-1; the D is unclear. Germline V gene data show CDR1 as MNHNS and CDR2 as SASEGT. Trimming took off 2 bases at V and 5 bases at J, with 9 bases between the two ends. The CDR3 consists of 13 residues. CDR3 nucleotide sequence: TGTGCCAGCAGTGAATGGGAGGAGACTGAAGCTTTCTTT. Its translation is CASSEWEETEAFF.

The table lists this clone with a count of one. The chain links TRBV7-6 to TRBJ2-7; D is possibly TRBD1 (6 bases). Between the trimmed V and J ends, which lost 2 bases and 4 bases, there was a span of 15 bases. There are 15 residues in the CDR3. Germline values: CDR1 SGHVS, CDR2 FNYEAQ. CDR3 nucleotide sequence: TGTGCCAGCAGCTTAAGCCCCGGGACAACTTACGAGCAGTACTTC. Translating it yields CASSLSPGTTYEQYF.

This chain links TRBV19 with TRBJ1-5; D is possibly TRBD1 (6 bases). The CDR3 sequence is 15 residues long. Trimming removed 3 bases from V and 5 bases from J, with 14 bases in between. Germline V CDR1 and CDR2: LNHDA, SQIVND (reference sequence). CDR3 protein: CASSITGWSDQPQHF. The CDR3 region has the DNA TGTGCCAGTAGTATCACAGGGTGGTCGGATCAGCCCCAGCATTTT. Combining the CDR3 with reference TRBV19 and TRBJ1-5 gives the whole variable domain DGGITQSPKYLFRKEGQNVTLSCEQNLNHDAMYWYRQDPGQGLRLIYYSQIVNDFQKGDIAEGYSVSREKKESFPLTVTSAQKNPTAFYLCASSITGWSDQPQHFGDGTRLSIL.

This clone has only a few counts. The V gene is TRBV7-3, the J gene TRBJ1-6; unclear D gene. Germline V gene lookup returns CDR1 SGHTA and CDR2 FQGTGA. Trimming took off 0 bases at V and 7 bases at J, with 4 bases between the two ends. This CDR3 has 13 residues. CDR3 sequence: CASSLTQNSPLHF. In nucleotides, the CDR3 is TGTGCCAGCAGCTTAACACAGAATTCACCCCTCCACTTT.

This chain joins TRBV27 and TRBJ1-1, with 12 bases aligning to TRBD1. Germline lookup yields CDR1 MNHEY and CDR2 SMNVEV (reference sequence). The CDR3 consists of 16 residues. V shed 5 bases and J 3 bases; nucleotides not matched to a gene: 7. The CDR3, as DNA: TGTGCCAGCAGTCCCTGGGACAGGGGGCGAGACACTGAAGCTTTCTTT. Amino acid sequence: CASSPWDRGRDTEAFF.

The chain is built from TRBV4-3 and TRBJ1-5; no clear D. CDR3 length equals 16 residues. The germline gives CDR1 LGHNA, CDR2 YSLEER. Between the trimmed V and J ends, which lost 0 bases and 5 bases, there was a span of 14 bases. The DNA for the CDR3 is TGCGCCAGCAGCCAAGACCCCGGGCCTTCGGATCAGCCCCAGCATTTT. This codes for CASSQDPGPSDQPQHF.

The J gene is TRBJ1-6, the V gene TRBV6-5, with unresolved D. Germline CDR1 and CDR2: MNHEY and SVGAGI. The length of the CDR3 is 12 residues. V was pared by 6 bases and J by 2 bases, with 2 bases between. CDR3 in DNA: TGTGCCAGCAGGGCCTATAATTCACCCCTCCACTTT. Translated, it gives CASRAYNSPLHF.

The chain is built from TRBV6-5 and TRBJ1-1, with TRBD1 identical over 8 bases. From germline, CDR1 is MNHEY and CDR2 SVGAGI. The CDR3 covers 13 residues. Trimming took 5 bases from V and 6 from J; bases not matched to a gene: 5. Written as DNA, the CDR3 is TGTGCCAGCAGTCGGGACAGGTTTTCTGAAGCTTTCTTT. The encoded protein is CASSRDRFSEAFF.

The chain combines TRBV6-1 with TRBJ1-1, with D unresolved. Trimming pared 1 base from V and 2 bases from J, leaving 8 bases between. The CDR3 spans 14 residues. CDR1 and CDR2 (germline): MNHNS, SASEGT. The CDR3 nucleotides read TGTGCCAGCAGTGAAGTGTGGACCAACACTGAAGCTTTCTTT. Translating it yields CASSEVWTNTEAFF.

This chain joins TRBV9 and TRBJ2-7; 8 bases map to TRBD2. Germline V gives CDR1 SGDLS, CDR2 YYNGEE. The CDR3 contains 16 residues. Trimming removed 0 bases from V and 2 bases from J; junction bases left unmatched: 7. This CDR3 reads CASSVAQTSATYEQYF. The CDR3 nucleotides read TGTGCCAGCAGCGTAGCCCAGACTAGCGCCACCTACGAGCAGTACTTC.

Here the CDR3 reads CSVLGNTEAFF. Written as DNA, the CDR3 is TGCAGCGTTCTTGGGAACACTGAAGCTTTCTTT. V usage is TRBV29-1 and J usage is TRBJ1-1; D gene uncertain. The CDR3 loop spans 11 amino acids. V lost 5 bases and J 1 base, leaving 5 bases between the germline ends. Germline values: CDR1 SQVTM, CDR2 ANQGSEA.

The count of this clone is one. V usage is TRBV19 and J usage is TRBJ2-3, with D perhaps TRBD2 (6 bases). The length of the CDR3 is 15 residues. Germline CDR1 and CDR2: LNHDA and SQIVND (reference sequence). Trimming shortened V by 1 base and J by 4 bases, and 12 bases separated the two germline ends. This CDR3 reads CASSIGGTLADTQYF. DNA for the CDR3: TGTGCCAGTAGTATAGGGGGGACTTTAGCAGATACGCAGTATTTT.

The rearrangement joins TRBV27 to TRBJ1-1, with D unclear. V was pared by 1 base and J by 3 bases, with 15 bases between. Germline CDR1 is MNHEY and CDR2 is SMNVEV (reference sequence). This CDR3 has 16 amino acids. CDR3 DNA sequence: TGTGCCAGCAGTTTATGGACCCCCGGAGGGTACACTGAAGCTTTCTTT. Translating gives CASSLWTPGGYTEAFF.

The genes are TRBV5-1 and TRBJ1-3, with D unresolved. Per germline, CDR1 SGHRS and CDR2 YFSETQ. The V end lost 6 bases, the J end lost 0 bases, and 31 bases lay between the germline ends. CDR3 length: 21 residues. This CDR3 is CASTPKRGVLFRWGSGNTIYF. In DNA, the CDR3 is TGCGCCAGCACCCCAAAGCGCGGGGTACTTTTCCGGTGGGGCTCTGGAAACACCATATATTTT.

This clone has a single count. V and J are TRBV28 and TRBJ2-7, with D possibly called TRBD1 or TRBD2 (7 bases each). Germline V gene data show CDR1 as MDHEN and CDR2 as SYDVKM. V gave up 7 bases and J gave up 0 bases, with 13 bases separating them. This CDR3 has 14 residues. CDR3 sequence: CASTGGQSSYEQYF. The CDR3 DNA is TGTGCCAGCACGGGGGGACAGAGCTCCTACGAGCAGTACTTC.

The rearrangement joins TRBV7-9 to TRBJ2-1; 9 bases are a match to TRBD1. Unmatched junction bases numbered 13, after V lost 2 bases and J lost 5 bases. Germline V lookup: CDR1 SEHNR, CDR2 FQNEAQ (reference sequence). The CDR3 runs 18 residues. The CDR3: CASSLFRGRTGEDNEQFF. The CDR3 region has the DNA TGTGCCAGCAGCTTATTTCGTGGTAGGACAGGGGAAGACAATGAGCAGTTCTTC. The full variable domain, in which reference TRBV7-9 and TRBJ2-1 provide the parts outside the CDR3, is DTGVSQNPRHKITKRGQNVTFRCDPISEHNRLYWYRQTLGQGPEFLTYFQNEAQLEKSRLLSDRFSAERPKGSFSTLEIQRTEQGDSAMYLCASSLFRGRTGEDNEQFFGPGTRLTVL.

This chain uses TRBV5-1 with TRBJ2-7; D gene uncertain. The V end lost 0 bases, the J end lost 0 bases, and 7 bases lay between the germline ends. The CDR3 sequence is 14 residues long. Germline V CDR1 and CDR2: SGHRS, YFSETQ. The CDR3 DNA reads TGCGCCAGCAGCTTGGGTCAGAGCTCCTACGAGCAGTACTTC. It is translated as CASSLGQSSYEQYF.

The genes are TRBV10-3 and TRBJ2-6; TRBD1 might be the D (6 bases). The CDR3 has 14 amino acids. Trimming left V 6 bases short and J 4 bases short, with 10 bases between. The germline V gene encodes CDR1 ENHRY and CDR2 SYGVKD. CDR3: CAIRQGSGANVLTF. Here the CDR3 DNA reads TGTGCCATCAGACAGGGTTCGGGGGCCAACGTCCTGACTTTC.